This T cell receptor (beta chain) was found in a study of T cell clonality in common variable immunodeficiency. This clone was seen repeatedly, ten times or more. The CDR3 end falls 3 residues outside the read, so it is completed with the germline J gene. The assay was immunoSEQ multiplex PCR, and TCRdb's table has in-frame clones only and misses some. The record shows tens of thousands of clones for this sample, with no singletons present. Germline V lookup: CDR1 SGHTA, CDR2 FQGNSA. Trimming pared 0 bases from V and 5 bases from J, leaving 7 bases between. The CDR3 extends over 14 amino acids. The sequence came from a person aged 18 to 70 in good health. V usage is TRBV7-2 and J usage is TRBJ2-2; D gene uncertain. Sequencing input: peripheral blood mononuclear cells. Here the CDR3 reads CASSLAIQTGELFF. The part of the CDR3 DNA that was read is TGTGCCAGCAGCTTAGCCATACAGACCGGGGAG.